This TCR beta chain was sequenced during a study of early T cells in non-severe SARS-CoV-2 infection. This clonotype was found many times. This CDR3 has 16 amino acids. From germline, CDR1 is SGHRS and CDR2 YFSETQ. J was trimmed by 7 bases and V by 4 bases; bases with no gene match: 14. TCRdb fed the 5' RACE reads into MiXCR, producing one record per CDR3 protein. There are some 57,000 distinct CDR3 sequences in the sample; 10% to 12% occur only once, and under 2% lies in the top ten. The source is an adult who was a healthcare worker with PCR-confirmed SARS-CoV-2 infection or an uninfected control (not recorded which). This chain joins TRBV5-1 and TRBJ1-3, with 7 bases matching TRBD1. Sequenced input: whole blood. The DNA for the CDR3 is TGCGCCAGCAGCCTGACAGGGTCGCGAGCGGCGAACACCATATATTTT. Protein product: CASSLTGSRAANTIYF.